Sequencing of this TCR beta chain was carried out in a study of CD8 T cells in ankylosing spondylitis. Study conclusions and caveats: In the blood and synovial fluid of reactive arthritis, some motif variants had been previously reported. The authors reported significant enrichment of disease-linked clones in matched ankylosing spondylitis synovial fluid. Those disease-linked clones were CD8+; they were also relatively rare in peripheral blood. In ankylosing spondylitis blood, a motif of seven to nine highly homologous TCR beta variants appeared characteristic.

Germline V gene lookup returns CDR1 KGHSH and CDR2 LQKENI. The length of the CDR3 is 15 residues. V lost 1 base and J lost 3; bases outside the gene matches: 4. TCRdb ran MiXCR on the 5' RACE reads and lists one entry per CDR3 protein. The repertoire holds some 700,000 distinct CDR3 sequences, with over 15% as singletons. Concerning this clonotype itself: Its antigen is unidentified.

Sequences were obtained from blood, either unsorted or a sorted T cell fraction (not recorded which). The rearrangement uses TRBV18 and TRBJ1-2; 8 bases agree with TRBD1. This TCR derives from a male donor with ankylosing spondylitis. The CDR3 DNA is TGTGCCAGCTCACCACGCACAGGGGGGGACTATGGCTACACCTTC. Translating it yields CASSPRTGGDYGYTF.